The next 7 T cell receptor beta chains were all read from a single sample in a study of blood T cell repertoires in COVID-19. Method: immunoSEQ multiplex PCR; TCRdb's copy keeps in-frame clones and lacks some. This table has about 50,000 clones, about nine tenths appearing once. Sequenced material: peripheral blood. Source of these receptors: a man in his 70s with acute or convalescent COVID-19.

Note on this clone: A read error may produce the germline difference seen at one junction end. The chain recombines TRBV5-8 with TRBJ1-5, with no clear D. CDR3 size: 11 residues. The germline CDR1 and CDR2 sequences are SGHTS and YDEGEE. This chain's CDR3 is CASSWKAVPFF. CDR3 sequence (DNA): TGTGCCAGCAGCTGGAAGGCGGTGCCTTTTTTT.

The V call is TRBV18, the J call TRBJ2-5; D is perhaps TRBD1 (6 bases). V gave up 3 bases and J gave up 5 bases, with 16 bases separating them. The CDR3 spans 15 residues. The germline V gene has CDR1 KGHSH and CDR2 LQKENI. The CDR3 spells CASSPSPGAGETQYF. Here the CDR3 DNA reads TGTGCCAGCTCACCTTCTCCAGGGGCCGGGGAGACCCAGTACTTC.

The chain carries TRBV2 and TRBJ1-6; 9 nucleotides match TRBD1. This CDR3 comprises 14 residues. Germline CDR1 reads SNHLY; CDR2 reads FYNNEI. V dropped 7 bases and J dropped 5; count of bases not matched to a gene: 3. CDR3: CASIRDRDNSPLHF. The CDR3 DNA reads as TGTGCCAGCATCCGGGACAGGGATAATTCACCCCTCCACTTT.

The rearrangement uses TRBV7-2 and TRBJ2-7; TRBD2 matches at 8 bases. The germline gives CDR1 SGHTA, CDR2 FQGNSA. This CDR3 has 16 residues. V was pared by 2 bases and J by 0 bases, with 6 bases of the junction left unmatched. The CDR3 sequence: CASSLQSGGSSYEQYF. Written as DNA, the CDR3 is TGTGCCAGCAGCTTACAGAGCGGGGGAAGCTCCTACGAGCAGTACTTC. Full variable domain (remainder filled in from reference TRBV7-2 and TRBJ2-7): GAGVSQSPSNKVTEKGKDVELRCDPISGHTALYWYRQSLGQGLEFLIYFQGNSAPDKSGLPSDRFSAERTGGSVSTLTIQRTQQEDSAVYLCASSLQSGGSSYEQYFGPGTRLTVT.

The chain combines TRBV30 with TRBJ2-7, with D possibly TRBD2 on 6 matching bases. The V and J ends lost 3 bases and 2 bases respectively, with 17 bases between them. CDR1 and CDR2 (germline): GTSNPN, SVGIG (reference sequence). This CDR3 is 15 amino acids long. The CDR3 DNA follows: TGTGCCTGGAGGGTCCTCGGGGAGGCCACCTACGAGCAGTACTTC. This gives the protein CAWRVLGEATYEQYF. Full variable domain (rest looked up from reference TRBV30 and TRBJ2-7): SQTIHQWPATLVQPVGSPLSLECTVEGTSNPNLYWYRQAAGRGLQLLFYSVGIGQISSEVPQNLSASRPQDRQFILSSKKLLLSDSGFYLCAWRVLGEATYEQYFGPGTRLTVT.

The chain carries TRBV7-9 and TRBJ2-7; D call uncertain. V lost 10 bases and J lost 0, with 16 bases in between. Per the germline V gene, CDR1 is SEHNR and CDR2 is FQNEAQ (reference sequence). This CDR3 is built from 14 residues. Here the CDR3 DNA reads TGTGCCATTGTTTCAACAGAATACTCCTACGAGCAGTACTTC. It translates to CAIVSTEYSYEQYF. The whole variable domain, remainder taken from reference TRBV7-9 and TRBJ2-7, is DTGVSQNPRHKITKRGQNVTFRCDPISEHNRLYWYRQTLGQGPEFLTYFQNEAQLEKSRLLSDRFSAERPKGSFSTLEIQRTEQGDSAMYLCAIVSTEYSYEQYFGPGTRLTVT.

V is TRBV24-1 and J is TRBJ1-2; 7 positions agree with TRBD1. V lost 3 bases to trimming and J lost 2 bases; unmatched junction nucleotides: 5. Germline V gives CDR1 KGHDR, CDR2 SFDVKD. The CDR3 is made up of 15 amino acids. The CDR3 bases are TGTGCCACCAGTGATCCAACGGGACAGAACTATGGCTACACCTTC. Translated: CATSDPTGQNYGYTF.